These 20 T cell receptor beta chains share one sample of origin, sequenced in a study of post-analysis software for immune sequencing data. General observations from the study: In patients, TRBV5-6, TRBV5-1 and TRBV20-1 belonged to roughly five TRBV segments found more frequently than in controls.

Sequencing libraries made from TCR beta cDNA carried unique molecular identifiers. TCRdb independently ran MiXCR on the PCR reads; one entry per CDR3 protein. The table lists fewer than 850,000 distinct CDR3 sequences, 40% to 55% of them singletons. Their antigens remain unidentified. The sample taken for sequencing was blood. The receptors come from a girl under 18 with multiple sclerosis.

This clonotype was seen a single time. The chain joins TRBV9 to TRBJ2-2, with D perhaps TRBD2 (5 bases). Trimming took off 4 bases at V and 5 bases at J, with 12 bases between the two ends. Looked up from germline, CDR1 is SGDLS and CDR2 is YYNGEE. The CDR3 sequence is 14 residues long. The CDR3 coding sequence is TGTGCCAGCAGCCCACACGGGGATACCGGGGAGCTGTTTTTT. Its translation is CASSPHGDTGELFF.

The CDR3 sequence is CASSLDSYPYEQYF. In nucleotides, the CDR3 is TGTGCCAGCAGCTTAGACTCCTACCCCTACGAGCAGTACTTC. This sequence joins TRBV7-9 and TRBJ2-7, with unresolved D. V lost 1 base and J 2 bases, leaving 9 bases between the germline ends. This CDR3 region has 14 residues. The germline V gene encodes CDR1 SEHNR and CDR2 FQNEAQ (reference sequence).

This clonotype was detected many times. The J gene is TRBJ2-7, the V gene TRBV20-1; 9 bases are shared with TRBD2. CDR1 DFQATT and CDR2 SNEGSKA come from the germline V gene (reference sequence). With 1 base clipped from V and 5 bases from J, the junction kept 6 bases outside the gene matches. This CDR3 has 14 amino acids. The CDR3 is CSARAMGLANEQYF. CDR3 nucleotide sequence: TGCAGTGCTAGAGCGATGGGACTAGCTAACGAGCAGTACTTC.

The gene calls are TRBV7-8 and TRBJ2-3, with D uncertain. Germline loops: CDR1 SGHVS, CDR2 FQNEAQ. The CDR3 contains 13 residues. Trimming removed 5 bases from V and 6 bases from J, with 12 bases in between. The CDR3 spells CASSLPTVDTQYF. The CDR3 DNA reads as TGTGCCAGCAGCCTACCGACGGTGGATACGCAGTATTTT.

There are a few counts of this clonotype. The chain recombines TRBV12-3 or TRBV12-4 with TRBJ2-5, with D hard to call. The CDR3 covers 12 residues. Between the trimmed V and J ends, which lost 6 bases and 3 bases, there was a span of 8 bases. The CDR3 here is CASSFPEETQYF. CDR3 nucleotides: TGTGCCAGCAGCTTTCCGGAAGAGACCCAGTACTTC.

This chain joins TRBV7-6 and TRBJ2-6; D is possibly TRBD2 (5 bases). Germline V gives CDR1 SGHVS, CDR2 FNYEAQ. V lost 5 bases to trimming and J lost 0 bases, with 8 bases between them. This CDR3 has 15 residues. CDR3 protein: CASSEGSSGANVLTF. The CDR3 DNA follows: TGTGCCAGCAGCGAGGGTAGCTCTGGGGCCAACGTCCTGACTTTC.

This rearrangement joins TRBV7-2 to TRBJ1-6; no clear D gene. Germline V gene sequence: CDR1 SGHTA, CDR2 FQGNSA. CDR3 length: 14 amino acids. Trimming took 5 bases from V and 6 from J, leaving 11 bases between them. The CDR3 reads CASSPDFTNSPLHF. CDR3 in DNA: TGTGCCAGCAGCCCGGACTTTACTAATTCACCCCTCCACTTT.

The rearrangement joins TRBV5-1 to TRBJ2-1; no clear D. The CDR3 covers 14 residues. CDR1 SGHRS and CDR2 YFSETQ come from the germline V gene. Trimming shortened V by 2 bases and J by 2 bases, and 8 bases separated the two germline ends. In DNA form, the CDR3 reads TGCGCCAGCAGCTTTGGGAACGCCTACAATGAGCAGTTCTTC. Its protein product is CASSFGNAYNEQFF.

This clonotype was seen a few times. The rearrangement joins TRBV14 to TRBJ2-3; D not certain. Per germline, CDR1 SGHDN and CDR2 FVKESK. This CDR3 region has 13 residues. V lost 11 bases and J 2 bases, leaving 14 bases between the germline ends. The chain's CDR3 is CASCVVDTDTQYF. CDR3 in DNA: TGTGCCTCCTGCGTCGTCGACACAGATACGCAGTATTTT.

The rearrangement joins TRBV29-1 to TRBJ2-1; D is unclear. This CDR3 has 11 residues. V was trimmed by 6 bases and J by 15 bases, leaving 18 bases between them. The germline CDR1 and CDR2 sequences are SQVTM and ANQGSEA. In DNA form, the CDR3 reads TGCAGCGTACTTCAGGCGGCAGGTCGGTTCTTC. It translates to CSVLQAAGRFF.

This clonotype was counted between two and nine times. CDR3 nucleotide sequence: TGCAGTGCTAGAGCGTGGGGCCTAGCGAATTACAATGAGCAGTTCTTC. As protein: CSARAWGLANYNEQFF. This sequence joins TRBV20-1 and TRBJ2-1, with D possibly being TRBD2 (6 bases). This CDR3 is 16 amino acids long. From germline, CDR1 is DFQATT and CDR2 SNEGSKA (reference sequence). Trimming removed 1 base from V and 4 bases from J, with 17 bases in between.

This chain links TRBV10-3 with TRBJ2-5; a possible D gene is TRBD1 (6 bases). This CDR3 contains 12 residues. Germline V gene data show CDR1 as ENHRY and CDR2 as SYGVKD. Deletions cut 11 bases from V and 0 bases from J, with 10 bases between. This CDR3 reads CAAQGNQETQYF. The CDR3 DNA sequence: TGTGCCGCCCAGGGGAACCAAGAGACCCAGTACTTC.

This clonotype was seen more than once but under ten times. J is TRBJ2-7 and V is TRBV6-5, with TRBD1 matching over 8 bases. Germline values: CDR1 MNHEY, CDR2 SVGAGI. The ends lost 2 bases at V and 2 bases at J; junction bases unmatched: 5. The CDR3 is 15 amino acids. The CDR3 DNA reads as TGTGCCAGCAGTTACGAGCAGGGGGCGGCCTACGAGCAGTACTTC. The encoded protein is CASSYEQGAAYEQYF.

This chain joins TRBV29-1 and TRBJ2-1; 8 nucleotides match TRBD1. CDR1 and CDR2 (germline): SQVTM, ANQGSEA. There are 13 residues in the CDR3. V was pared by 7 bases and J by 5 bases, with 7 bases of the junction left unmatched. CDR3 region: CSATRTGNNEQFF. CDR3 sequence (DNA): TGCAGCGCGACTCGGACAGGGAACAATGAGCAGTTCTTC.

As concerns this clonotype: Mismatch with germline at one junction end may stem from a read error. V and J are TRBV9 and TRBJ1-6, with 7 bases aligning to TRBD1. The CDR3 runs to 15 residues. The germline CDR1 and CDR2 sequences are SGDLS and YYNGEE. The CDR3 loop reads CAGSARQGIGSPLHF. CDR3 DNA sequence: TGTGCCGGCAGCGCGCGACAGGGAATCGGTTCACCCCTCCACTTT.

This clonotype showed up just a few times. The V gene is TRBV28, the J gene TRBJ1-2; 7 nucleotides match TRBD1. With V trimmed by 3 bases and J by 3 bases, 7 bases remained unmatched. CDR3 length: 15 amino acids. The germline V gene has CDR1 MDHEN and CDR2 SYDVKM. The CDR3 DNA reads as TGTGCCAGCAGTTTGAGAGGGGGCCCCGACTATGGCTACACCTTC. Translating gives CASSLRGGPDYGYTF.

V and J are TRBV7-9 and TRBJ2-5; no clear D. Looked up from germline, CDR1 is SEHNR and CDR2 is FQNEAQ (reference sequence). The CDR3 contains 12 residues. V lost 5 bases, J lost 5 bases, and 9 bases lay in between. CDR3 in amino acids: CASSRTLETQYF. CDR3 bases: TGTGCCAGCAGCCGGACCCTGGAGACCCAGTACTTC.

CDR3 DNA: TGTGCCAGCAGCTTGGAAGTGCCCTACAATGAGCAGTTCTTC. As protein: CASSLEVPYNEQFF. The chain combines TRBV5-6 with TRBJ2-1, with unresolved D. The CDR3 runs to 14 residues. The V and J ends lost 0 bases and 2 bases respectively, with 6 bases between them. Germline-derived CDR1 and CDR2 are SGHDT and YYEEEE.

This clonotype has only a few counts. The chain joins TRBV7-9 to TRBJ1-6; possible D gene TRBD1, 5 bases. The CDR3 has 17 amino acids. Trimming removed 5 bases from V and 5 bases from J, with 19 bases in between. Germline V lookup: CDR1 SEHNR, CDR2 FQNEAQ (reference sequence). The chain's CDR3 is CASSPPGRTGHNSPLHF. In DNA form, the CDR3 reads TGTGCCAGCAGCCCCCCAGGGCGGACGGGGCATAATTCACCCCTCCACTTT.

The CDR3 sequence: CASGLAGKDEQFF. As DNA, the CDR3 is TGTGCCAGCGGTCTAGCGGGTAAGGATGAGCAGTTCTTC. The genes are TRBV7-3 and TRBJ2-1, with 8 nucleotides matching TRBD2. The V gene end was trimmed by 8 bases and the J gene end by 8 bases; junction bases not matched to a gene: 8. There are 13 residues in the CDR3. Germline values: CDR1 SGHTA, CDR2 FQGTGA.